Reported below is one T cell receptor (beta chain). Its specificity is not known. A read error may account for a junction end that differs from germline. The entry originates in a study of cytomegalovirus exposure and HLA in healthy donors. This PCR relied on a set of 60 Vbeta primers and 13 Jbeta primers. Sequencing used immunoSEQ multiplex PCR; TCRdb keeps in-frame clones, though not all of them. The sample records about 120,000 clones, around 70% being singletons. Per germline, CDR1 SGHRS and CDR2 YFSETQ. The CDR3 covers 18 residues. The study's findings and limits: Among TCR beta chains, those listed as cytomegalovirus-associated numbered 164. In vitro work confirmed that a few CMV-associated chains recognize CMV antigens.

The genes are TRBV5-1 and TRBJ1-6; the D gene is possibly TRBD1 (6 bases). Sequences were obtained from PBMCs. The TCR originated in a woman between 35 and 50 years old in good health and CMV-seropositive. The CDR3 reads CASSLGYLGAALNSPLHF. The CDR3 DNA follows: TGCGCCAGCAGTTTGGGATATTTGGGGGCAGCGTTGAATTCACCCCTCCACTTT.